Described below is a single TCR beta chain sequence and its context. This specimen belongs to a study of tumour-infiltrating T cells in Burkitt lymphoma. Whole-study context: Repertoire clonality predicted overall and progression-free survival.

Sequencing used immunoSEQ multiplex PCR; TCRdb keeps in-frame clones, though not all of them. Of around 50,000 clones in the sample, roughly 30% are singletons; the top ten hold around 2.9%. The germline V gene has CDR1 KGHSH and CDR2 LQKENI. Trimming took off 2 bases at V and 7 bases at J, with 17 bases between the two ends. There are 15 residues in the CDR3. The sequencing input was tumor tissue. The V and J genes are TRBV18 and TRBJ1-1; no reliable D call. This receptor was taken from a human donor with Burkitt lymphoma. CDR3 DNA: TGTGCCAGCTCACCATCGGCCGCGACTAGTGGTGAAGCTTTCTTT. Protein sequence: CASSPSAATSGEAFF.